This paragraph reports one T cell receptor (beta chain). The antigen this receptor binds is unknown. The sample holds no much larger clone one base away, and base qualities are not on file. This sample was taken from a study of CD8 T cells in Susac syndrome (dated by TCRdb to about 2019). Looking at the study overall: Whether CD8+ T cell activation and differentiation in Susac syndrome was antigen driven was tested using repertoire sequencing. The study compared CD8+ T cell repertoire clonality among 12 healthy donors, about 14 Susac syndrome patients and fewer than 19 multiple sclerosis patients.

Beyond this particular receptor, the publication reports: The TCR sequencing and HLA analysis was acknowledged to have included a relatively small number of individuals.

The CDR3 runs 17 amino acids, cysteine and phenylalanine included. Kept here is only the CDR3 DNA, which spans 51 bases and is read in frame from base 1. V is pruned by 3 bases and J by 6 bases, leaving 13 bases of the junction without a gene match. From the germline V gene, CDR1 is MGHRA and CDR2 is YSYEKL. RNA was extracted using the RNeasy kit, and roughly 0.5 to 1 microgram was reverse transcribed with random hexamers. The immunoSEQ multiplex PCR assay, which covers 54 Vbeta and 13 Jbeta segments, was used to amplify TCR beta CDR3 regions. PCR amplification bias was corrected by using a synthetic template baseline for primer optimization and computational correction. The study's processing was this. Reads were annotated to V, D and J genes per IMGT and analyzed with immunoSEQ Analyzer, keeping only productive sequences. Clonality was computed as one minus Shannon entropy normalized by log2 of the number of productive unique sequences. For each patient and control, public and private clones were evaluated among the 100 most prevalent clones. Susac-specific clones were defined as absent from healthy and MS cohorts, 850 to 1,300 published viral clones and other ImmuneACCESS disease sequences. Using fastp trimming at Q25 and MiXCR clonotype assembly, TCRdb reanalyzed the public sequencing data and kept in-frame beta chains. A single entry per CDR3 protein holds the most common genes and DNA from its merged rows. TCRdb's processing, not the authors' own work, is the source of the V and J calls. The sample includes tens of thousands of distinct CDR3 sequences, with around 94% observed a single time. Jointly, the top ten make up 0.26% of the sample.

Peripheral blood CD8+ and CD4+ T cells from healthy donors, Susac syndrome patients and multiple sclerosis patients were profiled by high-throughput TCR beta sequencing. Healthy donors were included as age- and sex-matched controls. Bulk CD8+ and CD4+ T cells were purified by magnetic negative isolation, whereas CD8+ TEMRA cells were enriched by FACS. Blood was collected in EDTA tubes and processed within 24 hours, with PBMCs isolated through density gradient centrifugation. PBMCs destined for TCR sequencing were cryopreserved in liquid nitrogen and later thawed in a 37 °C water bath. Purity of sorted or isolated CD4+, CD8+ and CD8+ TEMRA cells was at least 90%.

Input material: CD8+ T cells from PBMCs. This clonotype was sampled from a human donor in good health. Rearrangement joined TRBV4-1 to TRBJ1-5, with TRBD1 matching 8 junction bases. CDR3 loop: CASSQGPDREGGQPQHF. The DNA reads TGCGCCAGCAGCCAGGGCCCGGACAGGGAAGGGGGTCAGCCCCAGCATTTT.